The TCR beta chain described here comes from a study of beta chain features in type 1 diabetes. In germline, CDR1 is MNHEY, CDR2 SVGAGI. This CDR3 spans 15 amino acids. V dropped 4 bases and J dropped 1 base, with 11 bases sitting between them. Investigators reverse transcribed all isolated RNA, so they sequenced expressed TCRB transcripts. Regulatory, naive and central memory T cell samples averaged around 3.6 million reads. This table comes from immunoSEQ multiplex PCR, and its TCRdb copy is limited to in-frame clones, with some not included. The sample has about 210,000 clones, about 11% seen once.

Material for sequencing was central memory CD4+ T cells from blood. The V and J genes are TRBV6-5 and TRBJ1-5, with D maybe TRBD1 (5 bases). The sequence came from a man aged 18 to 29 in good health. The CDR3 loop reads CASSLTGRSNQPQHF. In nucleotides, the CDR3 is TGTGCCAGCAGTTTAACGGGACGGAGCAATCAGCCCCAGCATTTT.